The rows below give T cell receptor beta chains drawn from one sample of a study of Ad26.COV2.S vaccination and SARS-CoV-2 variants. TCRdb's table, derived via immunoSEQ multiplex PCR, lists solely in-frame clones and lacks some. Of a few hundred thousand clones detected, roughly 91% appear once; the ten largest clones hold around 4.5%. The sample here was peripheral blood, taken in a trial of Ad26.COV2.S vaccine versus placebo. The receptors derive from a person between 18 and 60 years old who received the Ad26.COV2.S COVID-19 vaccine or a placebo. The CDR3 runs from the conserved cysteine through the conserved F or W. The D gene is left open where the match is weak. Expanded clones are given a class, and other clones once, few, many or no size at all.

CASGRGGVETDTQYF,TGTGCCAGCGGCCGCGGGGGGGTGGAAACAGATACGCAGTATTTT,TRBJ2-3,TRBV2,.,TRBD2
CASSPGDRGESPPQHF,TGTGCCAGCTCACCCGGGGACAGGGGGGAATCGCCGCCCCAGCATTTT,TRBJ1-5,TRBV18,.,TRBD1
CASSLDGAGQRVMGELFF,TGTGCCAGCAGCTTGGATGGAGCTGGTCAGCGGGTGATGGGGGAGCTGTTTTTT,TRBJ2-2,TRBV5-4,few,.
CASSPGVAGELFF,TGTGCCAGCAGCCCCGGGGTGGCCGGGGAGCTGTTTTTT,TRBJ2-2,TRBV7-7,.,.
CASSPGGIGYEQYF,TGTGCCAGCAGCCCCGGCGGGATCGGGTACGAGCAGTACTTC,TRBJ2-7,TRBV7-3,.,.
CASSLRDRASYEQYF,TGTGCCAGCAGTTTGCGAGACAGGGCTTCCTACGAGCAGTACTTC,TRBJ2-7,TRBV28,.,TRBD1
CASNFDRGSGYTF,TGTGCCAGTAACTTCGACAGGGGAAGTGGCTACACCTTC,TRBJ1-2,TRBV19,.,TRBD1
CATSDSTRGVNIQYF,TGTGCCACCAGTGATTCCACGAGAGGGGTGAACATTCAGTACTTC,TRBJ2-4,TRBV24-1,.,.
CATSTGSTAIGYTF,TGTGCCACCAGCACCGGGTCTACGGCTATTGGCTACACCTTC,TRBJ1-2,TRBV15,once,.
CASSLGVPLAGVAKNIQYF,TGCGCCAGCAGCTTGGGGGTCCCTCTAGCGGGAGTAGCCAAAAACATTCAGTACTTC,TRBJ2-4,TRBV5-1,.,TRBD2
CASSFQAGGMGETQYF,TGTGCCAGCAGTTTCCAGGCAGGGGGAATGGGAGAGACCCAGTACTTC,TRBJ2-5,TRBV27,.,TRBD1
CASSLRMSATSTDTQYF,TGCGCCAGCAGCCTGCGAATGAGCGCAACTAGCACAGATACGCAGTATTTT,TRBJ2-3,TRBV5-1,.,.
CASRETGKNIQYF,TGTGCCAGCAGAGAGACAGGCAAAAACATTCAGTACTTC,TRBJ2-4,TRBV6-5,.,.
CSVKLDLAKNIQYF,TGCAGCGTTAAACTAGACCTAGCCAAAAACATTCAGTACTTC,TRBJ2-4,TRBV29-1,.,.
CAWRGGLAGGEQFF,TGTGCCTGGAGAGGTGGACTAGCGGGAGGGGAGCAGTTCTTC,TRBJ2-1,TRBV30,.,TRBD2
CASSHTSERSSTDTQYF,TGTGCCAGCAGCCATACCTCGGAGCGGTCTAGCACAGATACGCAGTATTTT,TRBJ2-3,TRBV9,.,.
CASSDRSYNEQFF,TGTGCCAGCAGCGACAGGTCCTACAATGAGCAGTTCTTC,TRBJ2-1,TRBV6-5,.,.
CAEAESNQETQYF,TGTGCGGAAGCGGAGAGCAACCAAGAGACCCAGTACTTC,TRBJ2-5,TRBV7-8,.,.
CASSVQGRSDADTQYF,TGTGCCAGCAGCGTACAGGGGCGCTCGGATGCAGATACGCAGTATTTT,TRBJ2-3,TRBV9,.,.
CASSLKGGPYEQYF,TGTGCCAGCAGCTTAAAGGGCGGTCCCTACGAGCAGTACTTC,TRBJ2-7,TRBV7-3,.,.
CASSPTANTEAFF,TGTGCCAGCTCACCGACAGCGAACACTGAAGCTTTCTTT,TRBJ1-1,TRBV18,.,.
CASSAPGTSGRGGYNEQFF,TGCGCCAGCAGCGCCCCCGGGACTAGCGGGAGAGGGGGCTACAATGAGCAGTTCTTC,TRBJ2-1,TRBV5-1,.,TRBD2
CASTGTANQPQHF,TGTGCCAGCACTGGGACGGCCAATCAGCCCCAGCATTTT,TRBJ1-5,TRBV6-5,.,.
CASRPGLPDTQYF,TGTGCCAGCAGACCGGGACTACCCGATACGCAGTATTTT,TRBJ2-3,TRBV6-5,.,TRBD2
CSVEGSGAGGYTF,TGCAGCGTTGAAGGTTCGGGGGCGGGTGGCTACACCTTC,TRBJ1-2,TRBV29-1,.,.
CASSAQGPGELFF,TGTGCCAGCAGCGCCCAGGGTCCCGGGGAGCTGTTTTTT,TRBJ2-2,TRBV21-1,.,.
CASKGTGNYGYTF,TGTGCCAGCAAGGGGACAGGGAACTATGGCTACACCTTC,TRBJ1-2,TRBV12-3/TRBV12-4,.,TRBD1